The 14 T cell receptor beta chains listed next were all sequenced from one sample in a study of blood T cell repertoires in COVID-19. Method: immunoSEQ multiplex PCR; TCRdb's copy keeps in-frame clones and lacks some. Of some 370,000 clones in the sample, less than 90% are singletons; the top ten hold about 4.8%. The sequenced material came from PBMCs or T cells enriched from blood (not recorded which). The receptor set was obtained from a woman aged 50 to 60 who had recovered from COVID-19.

The CDR3 here is CASSPGWPTNEKLFF. In DNA, the CDR3 is TGTGCCAGCAGCCCAGGGTGGCCGACTAATGAAAAACTGTTTTTT. The chain recombines TRBV28 with TRBJ1-4, with a tentative D call TRBD1 (5 bases). V lost 6 bases and J lost 2, with 13 bases in between. In germline, CDR1 is MDHEN, CDR2 SYDVKM. This CDR3 spans 15 amino acids.

The chain employs TRBV30 and TRBJ1-5; D ambiguous. CDR1 GTSNPN and CDR2 SVGIG come from the germline V gene (reference sequence). Trimming cost V 2 bases and J 4 bases, with 12 bases left between them. The CDR3 runs 14 residues. CDR3 coding DNA: TGTGCCTGGAGTTCAAGACAAATAAATCAGCCCCAGCATTTT. Protein: CAWSSRQINQPQHF.

This sequence joins TRBV6-5 and TRBJ2-7; 10 bases match TRBD1. The CDR3 spans 14 residues. After removal of 6 bases from V and 2 bases from J, the junction contained 4 bases not matched to a gene. Germline V gives CDR1 MNHEY, CDR2 SVGAGI. The CDR3 DNA follows: TGTGCCAGCAGACGGGACAGGGGTACCTACGAGCAGTACTTC. Translating it yields CASRRDRGTYEQYF.

This clone was picked up one time. J is TRBJ1-2 and V is TRBV7-9, with 7 bases matching TRBD1. CDR1 is SEHNR and CDR2 is FQNEAQ in the germline V gene (reference sequence). J was trimmed by 0 bases and V by 11 bases; bases with no gene match: 9. The CDR3 has 14 amino acids. CDR3 in DNA: TGTGCCTTGGGACAGCTTATAGCTAACTATGGCTACACCTTC. The encoded protein is CALGQLIANYGYTF.

The gene calls are TRBV7-9 and TRBJ2-2, with TRBD2 identical over 7 bases. From germline, CDR1 is SEHNR and CDR2 FQNEAQ (reference sequence). Losses at the gene ends were 5 bases for V and 5 bases for J; bases not matched to a gene: 8. The CDR3 contains 15 residues. CDR3 amino acids: CASSLRDYPTGELFF. For the CDR3, the DNA is TGTGCCAGCAGCCTGAGGGACTACCCGACCGGGGAGCTGTTTTTT.

The chain links TRBV6-2 or TRBV6-3 to TRBJ1-2; D is perhaps TRBD1 (5 bases). CDR1 and CDR2 (germline): MNHEY, SVGEGT. CDR3 length equals 14 residues. V lost 3 bases, J lost 3 bases, and 11 bases lay in between. The DNA of the CDR3 is TGTGCCAGCAGTTATGCGGGGACGGACTATGGCTACACCTTC. Protein: CASSYAGTDYGYTF.

A word on this clone: At the DNA level, this CDR3 is encoded by other sequences in the same sample as well. The rearrangement links TRBV4-3 to TRBJ1-2; maybe TRBD1 (6 bases). CDR1 is LGHNA and CDR2 is YSLEER in the germline V gene. V lost 1 base and J 1 base, leaving 10 bases between the germline ends. This CDR3 has 15 amino acids. CDR3: CASSQGRGSNYGYTF. The CDR3 nucleotides are TGCGCCAGCAGCCAAGGAAGGGGGAGTAACTATGGCTACACCTTC.

The rearrangement uses TRBV9 and TRBJ1-5; 10 positions agree with TRBD1. Germline CDR1 SGDLS, CDR2 YYNGEE. V dropped 3 bases and J dropped 6; count of bases not matched to a gene: 6. CDR3 length: 15 residues. The CDR3 sequence is CASSEGTGVGQPQHF. The CDR3 region has the DNA TGTGCCAGCAGCGAGGGGACAGGGGTGGGTCAGCCCCAGCATTTT.

The chain is built from TRBV10-3 and TRBJ1-4; weak D call: TRBD1 (6 bases). Germline values: CDR1 ENHRY, CDR2 SYGVKD. Trimming stripped 7 bases from V and 6 bases from J, with 15 bases between. The CDR3 is made up of 14 amino acids. CDR3 DNA sequence: TGTGCCATCAAAGGAGCAGGGGTGGATGAAAAACTGTTTTTT. Amino acids: CAIKGAGVDEKLFF.

The sample holds a few counts of this clone. The chain is built from TRBV10-3 and TRBJ1-2; D may be TRBD1 (5 bases). V lost 6 bases, J lost 4 bases, and 15 bases lay in between. The CDR3 spans 14 residues. The germline CDR1 and CDR2 sequences are ENHRY and SYGVKD. The CDR3 DNA follows: TGTGCCATCAGCCTACCAGACGGGGGCTATGGCTACACCTTC. Translated, it gives CAISLPDGGYGYTF.

V gene TRBV2 combines with J gene TRBJ1-3, with a possible D match to TRBD1 (6 bases). The V end was cut by 7 bases, the J end by 4 bases, with 14 bases between. This CDR3 region has 14 residues. Germline V gives CDR1 SNHLY, CDR2 FYNNEI. The CDR3 DNA follows: TGTGCCAGCAAGAGAGGGGGAACGGGAAACACCATATATTTT. This encodes CASKRGGTGNTIYF.

This clone came up once. The chain links TRBV11-2 to TRBJ1-1; D perhaps matches TRBD1 (5 bases). The CDR3 consists of 15 residues. V lost 2 bases to trimming and J lost 1 base, with 11 bases between them. The germline CDR1 and CDR2 sequences are SGHAT and FQNNGV. This CDR3 reads CASSLTAGGNTEAFF. As DNA, the CDR3 is TGTGCCAGCAGCTTAACCGCCGGGGGGAACACTGAAGCTTTCTTT.

The rearrangement links TRBV30 to TRBJ2-3; 8 bases map to TRBD2. The CDR3 has 16 amino acids. The V gene's germline CDR1 is GTSNPN and CDR2 SVGIG (reference sequence). The trim removed 1 base at V and 2 bases at J, leaving 8 bases unmatched. CDR3 nucleotides: TGTGCCTGGAGTGCCCTCGCGGGGGGATACACAGATACGCAGTATTTT. Translating gives CAWSALAGGYTDTQYF.

The chain carries TRBV10-1 and TRBJ1-5; 7 nucleotides match TRBD1. Germline V lookup: CDR1 WNHNN, CDR2 SYGVQD (reference sequence). CDR3 length equals 14 residues. With V trimmed by 4 bases and J by 6 bases, 6 bases remained unmatched. The CDR3 spells CASSVTGDVQPQHF. In DNA, the CDR3 is TGCGCCAGCAGTGTCACAGGGGATGTTCAGCCCCAGCATTTT.